Listed here are 18 T cell receptor beta chains from one sample, sequenced in a study of cytotoxic CD8 clonotypes in ibrutinib-treated CLL. Here immunoSEQ multiplex PCR was the method, and the copy in TCRdb shows in-frame clones only, minus some. The data contain roughly 150,000 clones, 84% of them singletons. The starting material was PBMCs, obtained after 24 months of ibrutinib treatment. Source of these receptors: a human donor with chronic lymphocytic leukemia.

The gene calls are TRBV30 and TRBJ2-1; a weak D match, TRBD1 (6 bases). Germline CDR1 GTSNPN, CDR2 SVGIG (reference sequence). The length of the CDR3 is 13 residues. V dropped 2 bases and J dropped 9 bases, with 14 bases sitting between them. The DNA of the CDR3 is TGTGCCTGGAGTACCTCAGGGGTGGTTGAGCAGTTCTTC. It yields the protein CAWSTSGVVEQFF.

In its sample, this clone was seen once. The rearrangement joins TRBV18 to TRBJ1-4; TRBD1 matches at 10 bases. This CDR3 is 15 amino acids long. Trimming took 5 bases from V and 7 from J; bases not matched to a gene: 7. Germline V gene sequence: CDR1 KGHSH, CDR2 LQKENI. The CDR3 region has the DNA TGTGCCAGCTCAAATCCGGGACAGGGGCTTGAAAAACTGTTTTTT. Translation gives CASSNPGQGLEKLFF.

The chain carries TRBV18 and TRBJ2-3; TRBD1 agrees at 12 bases. The CDR3 has 17 residues. With V trimmed by 8 bases and J by 2 bases, 11 bases remained unmatched. From germline, CDR1 is KGHSH and CDR2 LQKENI. The CDR3 DNA sequence: TGTGCCAGCACGGGACAGGGGGCGGCTCTTTCCACAGATACGCAGTATTTT. Protein product: CASTGQGAALSTDTQYF.

The chain combines TRBV4-1 with TRBJ2-7; possibly TRBD2 for D (5 bases). Trimming removed 4 bases from V and 3 bases from J, with 19 bases in between. This CDR3 comprises 16 residues. In germline, CDR1 is MGHRA, CDR2 YSYEKL. CDR3 nucleotides: TGCGCCAGCAGCCCAGGTATGGGAGCGCCCTACTACGAGCAGTACTTC. Translated, it gives CASSPGMGAPYYEQYF.

Written as DNA, the CDR3 is TGCGCCAGCAGCTTGGTGGTGGGAGCGGAGCAGTTCTTC. This gives the protein CASSLVVGAEQFF. V usage is TRBV5-1 and J usage is TRBJ2-1; tentative D call: TRBD2 (5 bases). The CDR3 length is 13 residues. The ends were cut back, 0 bases at V and 10 bases at J, with 11 bases in the middle. The germline V gene has CDR1 SGHRS and CDR2 YFSETQ.

This clone was observed a handful of times. V and J are TRBV30 and TRBJ2-3, with a tentative D call TRBD2 (5 bases). Trimming took off 0 bases at V and 1 base at J, with 17 bases between the two ends. The CDR3 has 17 residues. In germline, CDR1 is GTSNPN, CDR2 SVGIG (reference sequence). CDR3 amino acids: CAWSVQNSWGGTDTQYF. CDR3 DNA: TGTGCCTGGAGTGTACAAAATAGCTGGGGAGGCACAGATACGCAGTATTTT.

This chain links TRBV19 with TRBJ1-2, with D perhaps TRBD1 (5 bases). The length of the CDR3 is 15 residues. Germline CDR1 and CDR2: LNHDA and SQIVND (reference sequence). V was trimmed by 6 bases and J by 7 bases, leaving 21 bases between them. In DNA form, the CDR3 reads TGTGCCAGTAGGCCCCCACGTGGGGCCGGGGGTGGCTACACCTTC. Protein product: CASRPPRGAGGGYTF.

The chain is built from TRBV7-2 and TRBJ1-4; 7 nucleotides match TRBD1. The V segment lost 3 bases and the J segment 8 bases; nucleotides outside the gene matches: 12. This CDR3 comprises 16 residues. Germline V gene data show CDR1 as SGHTA and CDR2 as FQGNSA. CDR3 in DNA: TGTGCCAGCAGCTTCTACCGACAGGGAAGAGGGGAAAAACTGTTTTTT. It specifies CASSFYRQGRGEKLFF.

Only a few counts were recorded for this clone. The J gene is TRBJ2-1, the V gene TRBV27, with D possibly TRBD2 on 6 matching bases. This CDR3 contains 15 residues. The germline gives CDR1 MNHEY, CDR2 SMNVEV (reference sequence). The ends were cut back, 5 bases at V and 10 bases at J, with 21 bases in the middle. CDR3 sequence reads: CASSRTGDVLGEQFF. In DNA, the CDR3 is TGTGCCAGCAGTAGGACGGGAGACGTTTTAGGGGAGCAGTTCTTC.

The rearrangement joins TRBV7-6 to TRBJ2-3; 9 nucleotides match TRBD2. The CDR3 spans 15 residues. V lost 3 bases and J lost 8; bases outside the gene matches: 9. Germline loops: CDR1 SGHVS, CDR2 FNYEAQ. This CDR3 is CASSLRGGGTATQYF. CDR3 in DNA: TGTGCCAGCAGCTTGCGGGGGGGCGGAACGGCTACGCAGTATTTT.

The gene calls are TRBV2 and TRBJ2-1; no reliable D call. V gave up 0 bases and J gave up 7 bases, with 7 bases separating them. CDR3 size: 13 residues. Germline CDR1 and CDR2: SNHLY and FYNNEI. The CDR3 coding sequence is TGTGCCAGCAGTGAAGCAGGGATTAATGAGCAGTTCTTC. It yields the protein CASSEAGINEQFF.

The chain has TRBV18 and TRBJ1-1, with 8 bases fitting TRBD1. Germline trimming cut 1 base from V and 5 bases from J; bases unmatched to any gene: 9. The CDR3 length is 16 residues. Germline CDR1 and CDR2: KGHSH and LQKENI. The CDR3 nucleotides read TGTGCCAGCTCACCACGGGCGACAGGGGTCGGGACTGAAGCTTTCTTT. Translating gives CASSPRATGVGTEAFF.

The genes are TRBV10-3 and TRBJ2-1; 13 nucleotides line up with TRBD2. Trimming removed 4 bases from V and 5 bases from J; junction bases left unmatched: 8. The CDR3 sequence is 17 residues long. CDR1 is ENHRY and CDR2 is SYGVKD in the germline V gene. The CDR3 here is CAISARGGTSGNNEQFF. CDR3 sequence (DNA): TGTGCCATCAGTGCCCGGGGGGGGACTAGCGGGAACAATGAGCAGTTCTTC.

The rearrangement uses TRBV7-2 and TRBJ2-5; D is possibly TRBD2 (6 bases). Germline values: CDR1 SGHTA, CDR2 FQGNSA. V dropped 5 bases and J dropped 6 bases, with 16 bases sitting between them. This CDR3 has 14 residues. As DNA, the CDR3 is TGTGCCAGCAGCCCGGGGACGGGCGGGAAGACCCAGTACTTC. Residues: CASSPGTGGKTQYF.

This clone has just a few counts. The chain is built from TRBV7-8 and TRBJ2-1; 9 bases align to TRBD1. This CDR3 contains 16 residues. The ends lost 5 bases at V and 8 bases at J; junction bases unmatched: 13. Germline CDR1 reads SGHVS; CDR2 reads FQNEAQ. CDR3 sequence: CASSDAYRGRRDEQFF. CDR3 bases: TGTGCCAGCAGCGATGCCTACAGGGGGCGCCGGGATGAGCAGTTCTTC.

In this sample, this clone turned up once. This chain joins TRBV2 and TRBJ1-1; 11 bases align to TRBD1. From germline, CDR1 is SNHLY and CDR2 FYNNEI. Trimming cost V 6 bases and J 5 bases; bases outside gene matches: 8. This CDR3 is built from 15 residues. CDR3 loop: CASRDAGTGGTEAFF. DNA for the CDR3: TGTGCCAGCAGAGATGCCGGGACAGGGGGTACTGAAGCTTTCTTT.

V and J are TRBV4-2 and TRBJ1-4, with D perhaps matching TRBD1 (5 bases). The CDR3 extends over 15 amino acids. The V gene's germline CDR1 is LGHNA and CDR2 YNFKEQ. V gave up 3 bases and J gave up 3 bases, with 11 bases separating them. CDR3 coding DNA: TGTGCCAGCAGCCAGGCCGGGACTTCTAATGAAAAACTGTTTTTT. It yields the protein CASSQAGTSNEKLFF.

V usage is TRBV11-1 and J usage is TRBJ1-2; D is possibly TRBD1 (6 bases). Per germline, CDR1 SGHAT and CDR2 FQDESV (reference sequence). Trimming cost V 0 bases and J 4 bases, with 15 bases left between them. The length of the CDR3 is 16 residues. The CDR3 coding sequence is TGTGCCAGCAGCTTAGCCCGCAACCGGGACACCTATGGCTACACCTTC. Translated: CASSLARNRDTYGYTF.